This T cell receptor (beta chain) is from a study of CD8+CD57+ T cells in acquired aplastic anemia. Study information: Isolated CD4+ and CD8+ cells, once sorted, yielded DNA averaging about 3.1 ug. Where healthy donors were concerned, CD4+ cells averaged roughly 11 million reads.

The TCR beta profiling, which covered VDJ combination and CDR3 sequence, was carried out using genomic DNA as the template. TCRdb reprocessed the reads via MiXCR and lists one record per CDR3 protein. The sample contains about 160,000 distinct CDR3 sequences, around 40% of which appear only once. This clonotype has at least ten counts. Its specificity is not known. Study-wide results and limits: Roughly 28 was the count of CD8+ CDR3 sequences that patients shared with controls. A significant difference in CD8+ Simpson's diversity between patients and controls was not found.

The CDR3 has 13 amino acids. CDR1 is MGHDK and CDR2 is SYGVNS in the germline V gene. V lost 4 bases to trimming and J lost 4 bases, with 10 bases between them. The sample comprised sorted CD4+, CD8+, or CD8+CD57+ T cells (not recorded which) from PBMCs. V gene TRBV25-1 combines with J gene TRBJ1-1, with TRBD1 as a possible D gene (5 bases). The clonotype comes from a human donor in good health. CDR3 loop: CASSAEGLTEAFF. DNA of the CDR3: TGTGCCAGCAGTGCCGAGGGGCTCACTGAAGCTTTCTTT.